This T cell receptor (beta chain) stems from a study of blood T cell repertoires in COVID-19. Here immunoSEQ multiplex PCR was the method, and the copy in TCRdb shows in-frame clones only, minus some. The repertoire has hundreds of thousands of clones, 88% of them found once; the top ten carry 11%. V was clipped by 2 bases and J by 8 bases, with 7 bases between them. The CDR3 runs to 11 residues. CDR1 and CDR2 from the germline V gene are GTSNPN and SVGIG (reference sequence). This clone was seen more than once but under ten times. This TCR was recovered from a woman in her 30s with COVID-19, enrolled during active disease. The sample taken for sequencing was peripheral blood. This chain connects TRBV30 to TRBJ1-3; weak D call: TRBD1 (5 bases). CDR3 sequence reads: CAWSWGDTIYF. The CDR3 nucleotides read TGTGCCTGGAGTTGGGGGGACACCATATATTTT.